There are many counts of the clone carrying this TCR beta chain. Antigen unknown. In germline, CDR1 is LGHNA, CDR2 YNFKEQ. V lost 0 bases and J lost 2, with 9 bases in between. The CDR3 loop spans 15 amino acids. The data derive from a study of T-cell reconstitution after alpha-beta-depleted transplantation in children. Study findings and constraints: Alpha-beta T cells about two months after transplant reportedly derived from several hundred expanded graft clones. T-cell numbers and diversity one year post-transplant derived largely from freshly generated T cells. In some patients, recipient T cells and intrathymic progenitors surviving conditioning explained high day-60 diversity.

Preparation of the TCRbeta library involved a method that used unique molecular identifiers. In TCRdb, the PCR reads were re-called with MiXCR into one record per CDR3 protein. This table holds about 580,000 distinct CDR3 sequences, roughly 23% found once. The rearrangement uses TRBV4-2 and TRBJ2-3, with D unclear. The sample in question was PBMCs, mostly from graft donor cells, obtained 360 days after TCRalphabeta/CD19-depleted stem cell transplant. The sequence was collected from a boy under two years old who had a stem cell transplant for acute myeloid leukemia, so the T cells may come from the graft donor. Here the CDR3 DNA reads TGTGCCAGCAGCCAAGAAGGCCGAATCACAGATACGCAGTATTTT. Encoded protein: CASSQEGRITDTQYF.